The 32 T cell receptor beta chains reported below all come from one sample, sequenced in a study of metastatic and nonmetastatic thyroid tumors. Each patient went into thyroid surgery without having received any treatment. TCRdb re-called the PCR reads with MiXCR. The sample has about 15,000 clones, roughly 3.5% seen once. Input material: tumor tissue. These receptors were collected from a female donor with papillary thyroid cancer or a benign thyroid nodule (not recorded which). Some clones in this sample may be carry-over from other donors' samples.

This clone was seen more than once but under ten times. The CDR3 nucleotides are TGCAGTGCTAGGTCGGCGGGAGGGGGAAGGAATGAGCAGTTCTTC. This codes for CSARSAGGGRNEQFF. The gene calls are TRBV20-1 and TRBJ2-1; 9 bases fit TRBD2. The ends lost 3 bases at V and 7 bases at J; junction bases unmatched: 10. Germline-derived CDR1 and CDR2 are DFQATT and SNEGSKA (reference sequence). CDR3 size: 15 residues.

The table lists this clone with a few counts. The J gene is TRBJ1-2, the V gene TRBV6-1; 7 bases line up with TRBD1. The germline V gene has CDR1 MNHNS and CDR2 SASEGT. V dropped 3 bases and J dropped 4; count of bases not matched to a gene: 5. The CDR3 is made up of 14 amino acids. CDR3 DNA: TGTGCCAGCAGTGAGCCGACAGGGCCCTATGGCTACACCTTC. Protein sequence: CASSEPTGPYGYTF.

This clone was counted a few times. The V and J genes are TRBV20-1 and TRBJ2-7; weak D call: TRBD1 (5 bases). The germline V and J ends were trimmed by 6 bases and 4 bases, with 22 bases remaining between them. CDR3 size: 15 residues. Looked up from germline, CDR1 is DFQATT and CDR2 is SNEGSKA (reference sequence). The CDR3 region is CSASPHPGKTYEQYF. DNA of the CDR3: TGCAGTGCGTCACCTCACCCAGGGAAGACATACGAGCAGTACTTC.

By its share, this clone is medium-sized (0.01 to 0.1%). The chain carries TRBV7-3 and TRBJ2-3; unclear D gene. Germline V CDR1 and CDR2: SGHTA, FQGTGA. The CDR3 length is 13 residues. The V and J ends lost 5 bases and 8 bases respectively, with 14 bases between them. CDR3 amino acids: CASSPTPATTQYF. The CDR3 DNA follows: TGTGCCAGCAGCCCAACCCCGGCGACTACGCAGTATTTT.

By sample fraction, this clone is medium-sized. The chain joins TRBV24-1 to TRBJ2-7; no reliable D call. The CDR3 loop spans 14 amino acids. In germline, CDR1 is KGHDR, CDR2 SFDVKD. The V and J ends lost 3 bases and 6 bases respectively, with 14 bases between them. In nucleotides, the CDR3 is TGTGCCACCAGTGATGCCGCGATGTCGGGCGAGCAGTACTTC. It codes for CATSDAAMSGEQYF.

The sample holds a few counts of this clone. Other DNA sequences within the sample encode an identical CDR3. The chain recombines TRBV3-1 with TRBJ2-5; TRBD2 is a possible D gene (6 bases). The CDR3 totals 15 residues. V lost 0 bases and J lost 5, with 13 bases in between. Germline CDR1 LGHDT, CDR2 YNNKEL (reference sequence). The CDR3 reads CASSQDGGFGETQYF. Written as DNA, the CDR3 is TGTGCCAGCAGCCAAGATGGGGGGTTCGGGGAGACCCAGTACTTC.

This clone has more than one count but fewer than ten. This chain uses TRBV20-1 with TRBJ2-1; the D gene is possibly TRBD1 (6 bases). CDR1 and CDR2 (germline): DFQATT, SNEGSKA (reference sequence). V lost 6 bases and J 4 bases, leaving 16 bases between the germline ends. This CDR3 contains 14 residues. CDR3 loop: CSATGTKHYNEQFF. In nucleotides, the CDR3 is TGCAGTGCCACCGGGACAAAGCATTACAATGAGCAGTTCTTC.

This clone is medium-sized in the sample. The V gene is TRBV9, the J gene TRBJ2-3; 12 bases line up with TRBD1. After removal of 0 bases from V and 1 base from J, the junction contained 9 bases not matched to a gene. The CDR3 covers 19 residues. Germline lookup yields CDR1 SGDLS and CDR2 YYNGEE. Here the CDR3 DNA reads TGTGCCAGCAGCGTAGTAGTTAGGGGGACAGGGGGCCGCACAGATACGCAGTATTTT. Translated: CASSVVVRGTGGRTDTQYF. Looking up the rest from reference TRBV9 and TRBJ2-3 gives the full variable domain: DSGVTQTPKHLITATGQRVTLRCSPRSGDLSVYWYQQSLDQGLQFLIQYYNGEERAKGNILERFSAQQFPDLHSELNLSSLELGDSALYFCASSVVVRGTGGRTDTQYFGPGTRLTVL.

The CDR3 is CASRQGSNTEAFF. The CDR3 DNA sequence: TGCGCCAGCAGACAGGGGAGTAACACTGAAGCTTTCTTT. The rearrangement uses TRBV10-1 and TRBJ1-1, with 7 bases identical to TRBD1. This CDR3 is 13 amino acids long. The germline CDR1 and CDR2 sequences are WNHNN and SYGVQD (reference sequence). With V trimmed by 6 bases and J by 2 bases, 3 bases remained unmatched.

This clone was detected a few times. The CDR3 loop is CSATRVRQGFYGYTF. CDR3 DNA: TGCAGTGCCACACGAGTTAGACAGGGCTTCTATGGCTACACCTTC. The gene calls are TRBV20-1 and TRBJ1-2; 7 nucleotides align to TRBD1. V lost 6 bases, J lost 4 bases, and 14 bases stayed unmatched. The V gene's germline CDR1 is DFQATT and CDR2 SNEGSKA (reference sequence). The CDR3 loop spans 15 amino acids.

Turning to this clone: Distinct nucleotide sequences in the sample also encode this CDR3. This chain joins TRBV20-1 and TRBJ1-2; D is unclear. Germline loops: CDR1 DFQATT, CDR2 SNEGSKA (reference sequence). The CDR3 length is 12 residues. Trimming cost V 6 bases and J 6 bases, with 14 bases left between them. The CDR3 region has the DNA TGCAGTGCGCGGCTGGGGTGGAATGGCTACACCTTC. Translated, it gives CSARLGWNGYTF.

The V call is TRBV24-1, the J call TRBJ1-2; TRBD1 agrees at 9 bases. This CDR3 spans 14 amino acids. V was pared by 6 bases and J by 3 bases, with 4 bases of the junction left unmatched. Per the germline V gene, CDR1 is KGHDR and CDR2 is SFDVKD. The CDR3 coding sequence is TGTGCCACCAGTCCCGGGACAGGGCACTATGGCTACACCTTC. Amino acids: CATSPGTGHYGYTF.

The V and J genes are TRBV7-2 and TRBJ2-3; D gene ambiguous. Germline V gives CDR1 SGHTA, CDR2 FQGNSA. The CDR3 length is 13 residues. V was trimmed by 5 bases and J by 6 bases, leaving 12 bases between them. CDR3 sequence reads: CASSTDVRDTQYF. Written as DNA, the CDR3 is TGTGCCAGCAGCACGGACGTCCGGGATACGCAGTATTTT.

Details on this clone: A much more abundant neighbour one base away suggests this may be a read error. This chain joins TRBV6-1 and TRBJ1-1, with 7 nucleotides matching TRBD1. CDR1 is MNHNS, CDR2 SASEGT, per germline. V lost 7 bases to trimming and J lost 7 bases; unmatched junction nucleotides: 15. This CDR3 region has 15 residues. The CDR3 DNA follows: TGTGCCAGCATCCCGGGGACAGCCATTACGGTTGAAGCTTTCTTT. Its protein is CASIPGTAITVEAFF.

This clone appeared a few times. The chain recombines TRBV6-2 or TRBV6-3 with TRBJ2-1; D is possibly TRBD1 (5 bases). Germline loops: CDR1 MNHEY, CDR2 SVGEGT. CDR3 size: 15 residues. V lost 5 bases and J 4 bases, leaving 15 bases between the germline ends. CDR3 loop: CASSTQGLQYNEQFF. The CDR3 nucleotides are TGTGCCAGCAGTACTCAGGGTTTGCAATACAATGAGCAGTTCTTC.

The chain uses TRBV19 and TRBJ1-3, with a possible D match to TRBD1 (5 bases). The CDR3 covers 15 residues. V shed 7 bases and J shed 0 bases, with 13 bases lying between them. Germline CDR1 LNHDA, CDR2 SQIVND (reference sequence). The CDR3 spells CASTTAGSSGNTIYF. CDR3 DNA sequence: TGTGCCAGTACCACCGCAGGGAGCTCTGGAAACACCATATATTTT.

The CDR3 protein is CASLGARSEAFF. The CDR3 DNA reads TGTGCCTCCTTGGGGGCACGCTCTGAAGCTTTCTTT. The rearrangement uses TRBV6-1 and TRBJ1-1; tentatively, D is TRBD1 (6 bases). This CDR3 contains 12 residues. V was cut by 11 bases and J by 6 bases, with 16 bases left in between. Looked up from germline, CDR1 is MNHNS and CDR2 is SASEGT.

This clone was observed a handful of times. The chain combines TRBV20-1 with TRBJ2-5; D gene unclear. V shed 0 bases and J shed 4 bases, with 9 bases lying between them. The germline CDR1 and CDR2 sequences are DFQATT and SNEGSKA (reference sequence). The length of the CDR3 is 13 residues. The CDR3, as DNA: TGCAGTGCTAGAGATCAAACGGTAGAGACCCAGTACTTC. It specifies CSARDQTVETQYF.

By its share, this clone is medium-sized. The chain has TRBV5-1 and TRBJ2-5; 8 positions agree with TRBD1. The CDR3 totals 13 residues. V trimming: 2 bases; J trimming: 7 bases; junction bases outside the gene matches: 4. Germline CDR1 SGHRS, CDR2 YFSETQ. CDR3 DNA sequence: TGCGCCAGCAGCTTACAGGGGGACGGGACCCAGTACTTC. Translating gives CASSLQGDGTQYF. The variable domain in full, completed from reference TRBV5-1 and TRBJ2-5, reads KAGVTQTPRYLIKTRGQQVTLSCSPISGHRSVSWYQQTPGQGLQFLFEYFSETQRNKGNFPGRFSGRQFSNSRSEMNVSTLELGDSALYLCASSLQGDGTQYFGPGTRLLVL.

The chain links TRBV6-1 to TRBJ2-3; possibly TRBD1 or TRBD2 for D (5 bases each). Germline V gives CDR1 MNHNS, CDR2 SASEGT. This CDR3 is built from 14 residues. V dropped 8 bases and J dropped 6 bases, with 18 bases sitting between them. CDR3 nucleotide sequence: TGTGCCAGCTGGGATACGGGGACCACGGATACGCAGTATTTT. Residues: CASWDTGTTDTQYF.

This clone was detected a few times. CDR3 in DNA: TGCGCCAGCAGCTTGGGAGACTACTCTGGAAACACCATATATTTT. Translating it yields CASSLGDYSGNTIYF. The chain combines TRBV5-1 with TRBJ1-3; no clear D gene. The germline V gene encodes CDR1 SGHRS and CDR2 YFSETQ. CDR3 length equals 15 residues. The V gene lost 0 bases and the J gene lost 0 bases, with 7 bases spanning the gap.

The chain joins TRBV2 to TRBJ1-3; no reliable D call. CDR3 length equals 14 residues. Germline V gene data show CDR1 as SNHLY and CDR2 as FYNNEI. V was pared by 7 bases and J by 0 bases, with 10 bases between. The CDR3 is CASTLTSSGNTIYF. In DNA, the CDR3 is TGTGCCAGCACTCTGACCAGCTCTGGAAACACCATATATTTT.

This chain joins TRBV24-1 and TRBJ1-2, with 10 nucleotides matching TRBD1. CDR3 length equals 14 residues. Germline V gene lookup returns CDR1 KGHDR and CDR2 SFDVKD. The J segment lost 6 bases and the V segment lost 4 bases, leaving 4 bases of the junction unmatched. The CDR3 spells CATSDPGTGDGYTF. The CDR3 DNA reads TGTGCCACCAGTGACCCCGGGACAGGGGATGGCTACACCTTC.

The chain has TRBV6-4 and TRBJ2-1, with 9 bases identical to TRBD1. There are 15 residues in the CDR3. Germline V CDR1 and CDR2: MRHNA, SNTAGT. J lost 3 bases, V lost 0 bases, and 0 bases had no gene match. The CDR3 nucleotides are TGTGCCAGCAGTGACTCGACAGGGGGCTACAATGAGCAGTTCTTC. Amino acids: CASSDSTGGYNEQFF.

The V gene is TRBV20-1, the J gene TRBJ2-7; 12 positions match TRBD1. The CDR3 covers 14 residues. The ends lost 8 bases at V and 6 bases at J; junction bases unmatched: 11. CDR1 is DFQATT and CDR2 is SNEGSKA in the germline V gene (reference sequence). As DNA, the CDR3 is TGCAGTCCCTCCGGGACAGGGGGCTCGAGCGAGCAGTACTTC. Translating gives CSPSGTGGSSEQYF.

This clone appeared a few times. The chain is built from TRBV6-1 and TRBJ2-7; TRBD2 matches 7 bases. CDR1 is MNHNS and CDR2 is SASEGT in the germline V gene. V was clipped by 11 bases and J by 3 bases; unmatched bases: 7. This CDR3 has 12 residues. CDR3: CAAAGTIYEQYF. For the CDR3, the DNA is TGTGCCGCGGCCGGGACTATCTACGAGCAGTACTTC.

This chain links TRBV12-3 or TRBV12-4 with TRBJ2-7, with 11 bases matching TRBD1. The ends lost 6 bases at V and 0 bases at J; junction bases unmatched: 7. This CDR3 contains 16 residues. The CDR3 sequence: CASRRGQGASSYEQYF. The CDR3 bases are TGTGCCAGCAGGCGTGGACAGGGGGCGAGCTCCTACGAGCAGTACTTC.

The chain couples TRBV10-3 to TRBJ1-4, with D possibly TRBD1 on 6 matching bases. Germline CDR1 ENHRY, CDR2 SYGVKD. Trimming stripped 8 bases from V and 4 bases from J, with 11 bases between. This CDR3 spans 13 amino acids. This CDR3 is CAIGQTYNEKLFF. The CDR3 DNA reads as TGTGCCATCGGACAGACTTATAATGAAAAACTGTTTTTT.

This clone was recorded a few times. The rearrangement uses TRBV6-2 or TRBV6-3 and TRBJ2-1; maybe TRBD2 (6 bases). The germline V gene encodes CDR1 MNHEY and CDR2 SVGEGT. The V gene lost 6 bases and the J gene lost 7 bases, with 19 bases spanning the gap. The CDR3 is 15 amino acids. The CDR3 loop is CASRKGRGISNEQFF. CDR3 nucleotides: TGTGCCAGCAGGAAGGGGCGCGGGATTAGTAATGAGCAGTTCTTC.

The J gene is TRBJ1-2, the V gene TRBV28, with unresolved D. V was shortened by 5 bases and J by 3 bases, with 19 bases between the two germline ends. The CDR3 covers 16 residues. Germline V gives CDR1 MDHEN, CDR2 SYDVKM. The CDR3 bases are TGTGCCAGCAGTGTCTCGACCCTGGTGGCATACTATGGCTACACCTTC. Encoded protein: CASSVSTLVAYYGYTF.

This CDR3 reads CASSDSTSNEQFF. The CDR3 DNA is TGTGCCAGCAGTGACTCGACTAGCAATGAGCAGTTCTTC. The chain recombines TRBV6-1 with TRBJ2-1; possibly TRBD2 for D (6 bases). The CDR3 is 13 amino acids. Germline CDR1 MNHNS, CDR2 SASEGT. The V end was cut by 3 bases, the J end by 6 bases, with 9 bases between.

This clone was counted a few times. The chain uses TRBV24-1 and TRBJ2-1; D is perhaps TRBD2 (5 bases). This CDR3 contains 16 residues. The germline V gene has CDR1 KGHDR and CDR2 SFDVKD. Trimming pared 4 bases from V and 7 bases from J, leaving 19 bases between. CDR3 nucleotides: TGTGCCACCAGTGAACCCTCCGACGGGATATTAAATGAGCAGTTCTTC. Residues: CATSEPSDGILNEQFF.